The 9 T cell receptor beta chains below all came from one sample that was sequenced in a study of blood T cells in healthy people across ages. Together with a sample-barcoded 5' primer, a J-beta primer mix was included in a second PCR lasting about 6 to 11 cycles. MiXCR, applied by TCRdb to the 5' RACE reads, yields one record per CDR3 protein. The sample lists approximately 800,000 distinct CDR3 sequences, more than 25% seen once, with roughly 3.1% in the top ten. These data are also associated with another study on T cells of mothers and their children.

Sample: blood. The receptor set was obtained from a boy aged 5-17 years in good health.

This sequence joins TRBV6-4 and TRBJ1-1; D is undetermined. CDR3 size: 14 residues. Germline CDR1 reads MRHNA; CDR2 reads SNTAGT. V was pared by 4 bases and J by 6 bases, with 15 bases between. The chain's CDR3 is CASSASAAVPEAFF. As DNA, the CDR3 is TGTGCCAGCAGTGCGTCGGCAGCAGTTCCTGAAGCTTTCTTT.

Here the CDR3 DNA reads TGTGCCACCAGCTCTCGACTAGCGGGAGGCTACAATGAGCAGTTCTTC. Translation: CATSSRLAGGYNEQFF. This chain connects TRBV15 to TRBJ2-1; 13 bases map to TRBD2. Looked up from germline, CDR1 is LNHNV and CDR2 is YYDKDF (reference sequence). The CDR3 length is 16 residues. Trimming cost V 5 bases and J 3 bases; bases outside gene matches: 4. Looking up the rest from reference TRBV15 and TRBJ2-1 gives the full variable domain: DAMVIQNPRYQVTQFGKPVTLSCSQTLNHNVMYWYQQKSSQAPKLLFHYYDKDFNNEADTPDNFQSRRPNTSFCFLDIRSPGLGDTAMYLCATSSRLAGGYNEQFFGPGTRLTVL.

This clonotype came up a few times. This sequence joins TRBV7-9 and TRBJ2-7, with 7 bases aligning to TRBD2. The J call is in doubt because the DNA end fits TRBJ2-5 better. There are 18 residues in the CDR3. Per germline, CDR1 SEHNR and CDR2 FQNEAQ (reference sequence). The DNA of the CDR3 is TGTGCCAGCAGCTTACCAATCAGACGAGCGGGGTTAAAAGAGACCCAGTACTTC. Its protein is CASSLPIRRAGLKETQYF.

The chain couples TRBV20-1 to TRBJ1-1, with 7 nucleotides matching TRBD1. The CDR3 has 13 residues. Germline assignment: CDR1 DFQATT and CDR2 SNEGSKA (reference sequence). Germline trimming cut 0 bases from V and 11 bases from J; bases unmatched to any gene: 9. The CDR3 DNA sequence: TGCAGTGCTAGAGATAAGGCAGGGGGTGAGGCTTTCTTT. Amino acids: CSARDKAGGEAFF.

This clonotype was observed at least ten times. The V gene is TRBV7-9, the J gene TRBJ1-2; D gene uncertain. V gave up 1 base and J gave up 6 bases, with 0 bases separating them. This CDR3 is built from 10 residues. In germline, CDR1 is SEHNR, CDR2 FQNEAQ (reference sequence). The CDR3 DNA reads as TGTGCCAGCAGCTTAGATGGCTACACCTTC. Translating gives CASSLDGYTF. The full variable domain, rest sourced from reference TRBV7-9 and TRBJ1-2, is DTGVSQNPRHKITKRGQNVTFRCDPISEHNRLYWYRQTLGQGPEFLTYFQNEAQLEKSRLLSDRFSAERPKGSFSTLEIQRTEQGDSAMYLCASSLDGYTFGSGTRLTVV.

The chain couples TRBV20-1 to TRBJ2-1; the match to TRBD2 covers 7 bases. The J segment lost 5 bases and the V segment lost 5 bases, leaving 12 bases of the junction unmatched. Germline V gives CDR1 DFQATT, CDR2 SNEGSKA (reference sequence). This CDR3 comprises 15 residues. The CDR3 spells CSASTSKRGNNEQFF. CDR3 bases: TGCAGTGCTTCGACCAGCAAGCGGGGCAACAATGAGCAGTTCTTC.

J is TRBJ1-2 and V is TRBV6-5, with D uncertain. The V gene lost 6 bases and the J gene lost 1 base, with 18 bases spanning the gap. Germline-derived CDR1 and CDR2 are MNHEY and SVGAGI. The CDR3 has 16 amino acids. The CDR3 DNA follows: TGTGCCAGCAGCCCCTATTCGGGTCTAATTAACTATGGCTACACCTTC. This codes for CASSPYSGLINYGYTF.

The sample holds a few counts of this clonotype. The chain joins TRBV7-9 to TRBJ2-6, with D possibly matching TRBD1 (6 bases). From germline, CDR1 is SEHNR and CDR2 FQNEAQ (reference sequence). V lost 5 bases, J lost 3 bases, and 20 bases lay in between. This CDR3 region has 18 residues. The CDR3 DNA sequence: TGTGCCAGCAGCCCGACCGCAGGGGTACTTAGTGGGGCCAACGTCCTGACTTTC. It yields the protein CASSPTAGVLSGANVLTF.

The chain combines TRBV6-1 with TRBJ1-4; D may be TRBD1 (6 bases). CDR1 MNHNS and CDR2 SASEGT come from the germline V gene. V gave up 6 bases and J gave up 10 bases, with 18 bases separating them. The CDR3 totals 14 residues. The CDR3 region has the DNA TGTGCCAGCAGCCTCCCGGGGCAGGGGAGAAAACTGTTTTTT. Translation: CASSLPGQGRKLFF.